The 3 T cell receptor beta chains in this list originate from one sample, sequenced in a study of neurological immune-mediated disorders. TCRdb redid the calling of the 5' RACE reads with MiXCR, one entry per CDR3 protein. The sample contains over 45,000 distinct CDR3 sequences, roughly 3.2% of which appear only once. Sequenced input: PBMCs. Receptor source: a woman aged 45-60 years with multiple sclerosis.

This clonotype was found many times. This sequence joins TRBV18 and TRBJ2-7, with 10 bases aligning to TRBD1. This CDR3 has 17 amino acids. CDR1 is KGHSH and CDR2 is LQKENI in the germline V gene. With 5 bases clipped from V and 3 bases from J, the junction kept 13 bases outside the gene matches. The CDR3 nucleotides read TGTGCCAGCTCATCCTTCTCGACAGGGGGCCGAGGCTACGAGCAGTACGTC. Encoded protein: CASSSFSTGGRGYEQYV.

This clonotype was seen at least ten times. The chain uses TRBV7-9 and TRBJ2-1; 10 bases align to TRBD1. This CDR3 region has 15 residues. V shed 5 bases and J 5 bases; nucleotides not matched to a gene: 6. In germline, CDR1 is SEHNR, CDR2 FQNEAQ (reference sequence). The CDR3 nucleotides read TGTGCCAGCAGCCTAGGACAGGGGGAGCACAATGAGCAGTTCTTC. It yields the protein CASSLGQGEHNEQFF.

The sample holds many counts of this clonotype. The rearrangement uses TRBV20-1 and TRBJ2-3; no clear D. CDR3 length equals 11 residues. Germline V gives CDR1 DFQATT, CDR2 SNEGSKA (reference sequence). V lost 5 bases to trimming and J lost 4 bases, with 7 bases between them. CDR3 coding DNA: TGCAGTGCTTCCTTAGCAGATACGCAGTATTTT. Amino acid sequence: CSASLADTQYF.